These 13 T cell receptor beta chains were all obtained from the same sample, sequenced in a study of post-analysis software for immune sequencing data. Their recognized antigens are unknown. Libraries were made from TCR beta cDNA, and they carried unique molecular identifiers. Using its own MiXCR run on the PCR reads, TCRdb lists one record per CDR3 protein. This sample has roughly 430,000 distinct CDR3 sequences, with 39% found just once. Study-wide findings and caveats: Among roughly five TRBV segments more frequent in patients than controls were TRBV5-6, TRBV5-1 and TRBV20-1.

Sequencing was performed on blood. All receptors derive from a girl aged 2 to 10 with multiple sclerosis.

The V call is TRBV20-1, the J call TRBJ2-3, with D perhaps TRBD2 (6 bases). V gave up 6 bases and J gave up 7 bases, with 17 bases separating them. Germline lookup yields CDR1 DFQATT and CDR2 SNEGSKA (reference sequence). This CDR3 is built from 13 residues. The CDR3 spells CSAQREVGNTQYF. CDR3 DNA sequence: TGCAGTGCGCAGAGGGAGGTGGGTAATACGCAGTATTTT.

The CDR3 here is CASSLTGPAEKLFF. CDR3 DNA: TGTGCCAGCAGCTTAACCGGTCCGGCTGAAAAACTGTTTTTT. The gene calls are TRBV7-9 and TRBJ1-4; D ambiguous. Trimming stripped 2 bases from V and 7 bases from J, with 11 bases between. This CDR3 has 14 residues. Germline lookup yields CDR1 SEHNR and CDR2 FQNEAQ (reference sequence).

The chain recombines TRBV12-3 or TRBV12-4 with TRBJ1-5; D is possibly TRBD1 (6 bases). CDR3 size: 16 residues. V was trimmed by 2 bases and J by 2 bases, leaving 13 bases between them. The CDR3 DNA follows: TGTGCCAGCAGTTTATATGGAGGGGGAGGCAATCAGCCCCAGCATTTT. Translated, it gives CASSLYGGGGNQPQHF.

The V gene is TRBV5-1, the J gene TRBJ2-3; D is unresolved. Between the trimmed V and J ends, which lost 0 bases and 6 bases, there was a span of 11 bases. The CDR3 loop spans 14 amino acids. Germline CDR1 and CDR2: SGHRS and YFSETQ. CDR3 amino acids: CASSLVREGDTQYF. CDR3 DNA: TGCGCCAGCAGCTTGGTTAGGGAAGGGGATACGCAGTATTTT.

The rearrangement links TRBV28 to TRBJ2-5; D is undetermined. This CDR3 contains 13 residues. Trimming took off 8 bases at V and 2 bases at J, with 12 bases between the two ends. The germline V gene has CDR1 MDHEN and CDR2 SYDVKM. CDR3 protein: CASGQPPQETQYF. The CDR3 DNA is TGTGCCAGCGGCCAGCCGCCTCAAGAGACCCAGTACTTC.

J is TRBJ1-5 and V is TRBV29-1; TRBD1 agrees at 11 bases. The CDR3 has 14 residues. V shed 6 bases, J shed 6 bases, and the junction held 7 bases outside the gene matches. Germline V CDR1 and CDR2: SQVTM, ANQGSEA. CDR3 nucleotide sequence: TGCAGCGTCCAGGGACAGGGGGGAGCTCAGCCCCAGCATTTT. It encodes CSVQGQGGAQPQHF.

This clonotype was seen more than once but under ten times. The chain couples TRBV7-8 to TRBJ2-3; 9 nucleotides line up with TRBD2. The V and J ends lost 0 bases and 0 bases, in that order; junction bases with no gene match: 7. Per germline, CDR1 SGHVS and CDR2 FQNEAQ. This CDR3 is 18 amino acids long. CDR3 in amino acids: CASSLATSGSPSTDTQYF. The CDR3 bases are TGTGCCAGCAGCTTAGCGACTAGCGGAAGCCCTAGCACAGATACGCAGTATTTT.

The genes are TRBV25-1 and TRBJ2-3; D possibly corresponds to TRBD2 (7 bases). The CDR3 covers 12 residues. Germline CDR1 is MGHDK and CDR2 is SYGVNS. V was trimmed by 5 bases and J by 10 bases, leaving 13 bases between them. In DNA, the CDR3 is TGTGCCAGCAGTCCAACGGGGGGCCCGCAGTATTTT. Residues: CASSPTGGPQYF.

There are a few counts of this clonotype. V and J are TRBV29-1 and TRBJ2-1; 7 nucleotides agree with TRBD1. Germline-derived CDR1 and CDR2 are SQVTM and ANQGSEA. The CDR3 extends over 16 amino acids. V trimming: 3 bases; J trimming: 6 bases; junction bases outside the gene matches: 14. CDR3 sequence (DNA): TGCAGCGTTGATGATGTACAGGGGATCTCAGGCAATGAGCAGTTCTTC. Translated, it gives CSVDDVQGISGNEQFF.

The chain couples TRBV28 to TRBJ2-5; D is undetermined. Germline CDR1 reads MDHEN; CDR2 reads SYDVKM. V shed 7 bases and J shed 5 bases, with 8 bases lying between them. CDR3 length: 11 amino acids. The CDR3 here is CASIVEETQYF. The CDR3, as DNA: TGTGCCAGCATTGTTGAGGAGACCCAGTACTTC.

The chain couples TRBV7-2 to TRBJ2-3; 9 nucleotides match TRBD2. Germline V lookup: CDR1 SGHTA, CDR2 FQGNSA. This CDR3 comprises 15 residues. Trimming took 1 base from V and 4 from J; bases not matched to a gene: 3. CDR3 nucleotide sequence: TGTGCCAGCAGCTTAGTAGCGGGGGACTCAGATACGCAGTATTTT. It is translated as CASSLVAGDSDTQYF.

Worth noting for this clonotype: A read error may produce the germline difference seen at one junction end. The V gene is TRBV11-2, the J gene TRBJ2-4, with 10 bases matching TRBD2. There are 21 residues in the CDR3. In germline, CDR1 is SGHAT, CDR2 FQNNGV. The CDR3 spells CTSSRVRLAGAWGLAKNIQYF. The CDR3 DNA is TGTACCAGCAGCCGAGTTCGGCTAGCGGGAGCTTGGGGCTTAGCCAAAAACATTCAGTACTTC.

V and J are TRBV20-1 and TRBJ2-1; 11 nucleotides agree with TRBD2. The J segment lost 0 bases and the V segment lost 6 bases, leaving 7 bases of the junction unmatched. This CDR3 contains 16 residues. Germline CDR1 reads DFQATT; CDR2 reads SNEGSKA (reference sequence). CDR3 in DNA: TGCAGTGCCGTATCCGGGACTAGCGGCTCCTACAATGAGCAGTTCTTC. Residues: CSAVSGTSGSYNEQFF.